These 30 T cell receptor beta chains were sequenced from one sample in a study of cytomegalovirus exposure and HLA in healthy donors (dated by TCRdb to about 2017). Libraries were constructed by the immunoSEQ multiplex PCR assay. TCRdb limited this immuneACCESS table to in-frame rearrangements with V and J called. A share of clones is missing; checked studies link under half to unresolved V genes, and the rest is unexplained. For this sample the table gives more than 140,000 clones, of which about 88% were detected only once. The top ten clones comprise about 3.1% of the sample. The sequencing sample was made of PBMCs. The source is a woman between 18 and 29 years old in good health and CMV-seropositive.

The chain has TRBV7-2 and TRBJ2-5; 7 bases are a match to TRBD1. V was pared by 4 bases and J by 2 bases, with 10 bases of the junction left unmatched. The CDR3 loop spans 16 amino acids. Germline V gene data show CDR1 as SGHTA and CDR2 as FQGNSA. The CDR3 bases are TGTGCCAGCAGCTCCGACAGCTGGACAGGACAAGAGACCCAGTACTTC. Translating it yields CASSSDSWTGQETQYF. The variable domain in full, completed from reference TRBV7-2 and TRBJ2-5, reads GAGVSQSPSNKVTEKGKDVELRCDPISGHTALYWYRQSLGQGLEFLIYFQGNSAPDKSGLPSDRFSAERTGGSVSTLTIQRTQQEDSAVYLCASSSDSWTGQETQYFGPGTRLLVL.

V and J are TRBV7-6 and TRBJ2-7; 7 bases agree with TRBD1. The V and J ends lost 3 bases and 6 bases, in that order; junction bases with no gene match: 17. The CDR3 length is 17 residues. Looked up from germline, CDR1 is SGHVS and CDR2 is FNYEAQ. The CDR3 sequence: CASSFRGLDGTESEQYF. The CDR3 region has the DNA TGTGCCAGCAGCTTTAGGGGGCTGGATGGGACAGAGAGCGAGCAGTACTTC.

In this sample, this clone turned up a few times. The CDR3 sequence: CASSVRGTSGPYEQYF. As DNA, the CDR3 is TGTGCCAGCAGCGTAAGGGGGACTAGCGGACCCTACGAGCAGTACTTC. This chain joins TRBV9 and TRBJ2-7; 11 bases line up with TRBD2. Trimming took 1 base from V and 2 from J; bases not matched to a gene: 5. CDR1 and CDR2 (germline): SGDLS, YYNGEE. There are 16 residues in the CDR3.

The chain links TRBV18 to TRBJ1-2; 11 nucleotides align to TRBD1. The CDR3 runs 14 residues. J lost 5 bases, V lost 6 bases, and 5 bases had no gene match. The germline CDR1 and CDR2 sequences are KGHSH and LQKENI. The CDR3 loop reads CASSPRDRGYGYTF. Written as DNA, the CDR3 is TGTGCCAGCTCGCCCCGGGACAGGGGGTATGGCTACACCTTC.

This clone has more than one count but fewer than ten. The J gene is TRBJ2-7, the V gene TRBV6-1; weak D call: TRBD1 (5 bases). Germline CDR1 and CDR2: MNHNS and SASEGT. V lost 1 base, J lost 0 bases, and 13 bases lay in between. The CDR3 consists of 16 residues. CDR3 sequence reads: CASSEVGRVGSYEQYF. The CDR3 coding sequence is TGTGCCAGCAGTGAAGTAGGCAGGGTGGGCTCCTACGAGCAGTACTTC.

This chain joins TRBV6-6 and TRBJ1-2, with TRBD1 matching 9 bases. The length of the CDR3 is 16 residues. Germline trimming cut 2 bases from V and 8 bases from J; bases unmatched to any gene: 12. The germline V gene encodes CDR1 MNHNY and CDR2 SVGAGI (reference sequence). The CDR3 sequence: CASSYDAGTGMGGYTF. CDR3 sequence (DNA): TGTGCCAGCAGTTACGACGCCGGGACAGGGATGGGAGGCTACACCTTC.

The V and J genes are TRBV28 and TRBJ1-4; D is uncertain. The CDR3 extends over 16 amino acids. Trimming took 4 bases from V and 0 from J, leaving 12 bases between them. The V gene's germline CDR1 is MDHEN and CDR2 SYDVKM. The CDR3 protein is CASSYGTDATNEKLFF. CDR3 DNA sequence: TGTGCCAGCAGTTACGGTACAGATGCAACTAATGAAAAACTGTTTTTT.

The chain links TRBV30 to TRBJ2-2, with D unresolved. This CDR3 has 11 amino acids. V lost 5 bases to trimming and J lost 7 bases, with 8 bases between them. Germline V gene data show CDR1 as GTSNPN and CDR2 as SVGIG (reference sequence). CDR3 region: CAWRRGGELFF. As DNA, the CDR3 is TGTGCCTGGCGCCGAGGCGGGGAGCTGTTTTTT.

The chain links TRBV25-1 to TRBJ2-3, with 8 bases identical to TRBD2. Germline values: CDR1 MGHDK, CDR2 SYGVNS. The CDR3 runs 17 residues. J was trimmed by 2 bases and V by 1 base; bases with no gene match: 8. For the CDR3, the DNA is TGTGCCAGCAGTGAATTCGGACGGGAGGGGGTCACAGATACGCAGTATTTT. This sequence encodes CASSEFGREGVTDTQYF.

The chain is built from TRBV15 and TRBJ2-4; D ambiguous. Germline V gene lookup returns CDR1 LNHNV and CDR2 YYDKDF (reference sequence). V lost 3 bases and J lost 3, with 12 bases in between. The CDR3 has 15 amino acids. The CDR3 region is CATSRGPVGKNIQYF. The CDR3 DNA reads as TGTGCCACCAGCAGGGGCCCTGTGGGCAAAAACATTCAGTACTTC.

The CDR3 nucleotides are TGTGCCAGCAGTGAGGGACTAGCGGGAGGGAGACAAGAGACCCAGTACTTC. Amino acids: CASSEGLAGGRQETQYF. V is TRBV2 and J is TRBJ2-5, with 16 nucleotides matching TRBD2. This CDR3 spans 17 amino acids. With V trimmed by 3 bases and J by 2 bases, 3 bases remained unmatched. Germline-derived CDR1 and CDR2 are SNHLY and FYNNEI. Looking up the rest from reference TRBV2 and TRBJ2-5 gives the full variable domain: EPEVTQTPSHQVTQMGQEVILRCVPISNHLYFYWYRQILGQKVEFLVSFYNNEISEKSEIFDDQFSVERPDGSNFTLKIRSTKLEDSAMYFCASSEGLAGGRQETQYFGPGTRLLVL.

The genes are TRBV30 and TRBJ1-5; the D is unclear. The CDR3 consists of 15 residues. The germline V and J ends were trimmed by 0 bases and 0 bases, with 9 bases remaining between them. Per germline, CDR1 GTSNPN and CDR2 SVGIG (reference sequence). Here the CDR3 DNA reads TGTGCCTGGAGTGTACGGTCTCATAGCAATCAGCCCCAGCATTTT. Protein product: CAWSVRSHSNQPQHF.

The chain recombines TRBV7-2 with TRBJ2-1; 7 bases are a match to TRBD2. Germline V gene lookup returns CDR1 SGHTA and CDR2 FQGNSA. V was pared by 6 bases and J by 2 bases, with 16 bases of the junction left unmatched. The CDR3 is 18 amino acids. CDR3 sequence: CASRLKLRSGLAYNEQFF. The CDR3 DNA reads TGTGCCAGCAGGCTCAAACTGCGGTCCGGACTAGCCTACAATGAGCAGTTCTTC.

The gene calls are TRBV19 and TRBJ2-2; D remains unclear. Per the germline V gene, CDR1 is LNHDA and CDR2 is SQIVND (reference sequence). The V and J ends lost 2 bases and 1 base respectively, with 8 bases between them. The CDR3 runs 15 residues. This CDR3 is CASSISAGNTGELFF. The CDR3 coding sequence is TGTGCCAGTAGTATATCGGCAGGGAACACCGGGGAGCTGTTTTTT.

The chain is built from TRBV18 and TRBJ1-5; 11 bases fit TRBD1. Germline V gene sequence: CDR1 KGHSH, CDR2 LQKENI. V shed 5 bases and J 5 bases; nucleotides not matched to a gene: 2. This CDR3 is built from 14 residues. The CDR3 loop reads CASSWGQGDQPQHF. In DNA, the CDR3 is TGTGCCAGCTCATGGGGACAGGGGGATCAGCCCCAGCATTTT.

The V and J genes are TRBV5-1 and TRBJ2-1; 11 nucleotides agree with TRBD2. V shed 5 bases, J shed 6 bases, and the junction held 7 bases outside the gene matches. CDR1 SGHRS and CDR2 YFSETQ come from the germline V gene. The CDR3 totals 15 residues. CDR3 nucleotide sequence: TGCGCCAGCAGTAACCCGGGACTAGCGGCCAATGAGCAGTTCTTC. As protein: CASSNPGLAANEQFF.

The chain couples TRBV4-1 to TRBJ2-7; possibly TRBD2 for D (6 bases). There are 14 residues in the CDR3. V was shortened by 5 bases and J by 0 bases, with 11 bases between the two germline ends. The germline gives CDR1 MGHRA, CDR2 YSYEKL. CDR3 amino acids: CASSTRDLSYEQYF. DNA for the CDR3: TGCGCCAGCAGCACGCGGGACCTCTCCTACGAGCAGTACTTC.

The V call is TRBV6-5, the J call TRBJ1-2; tentative D call: TRBD1 (5 bases). Between the trimmed V and J ends, which lost 4 bases and 4 bases, there was a span of 10 bases. The CDR3 has 13 residues. CDR1 is MNHEY, CDR2 SVGAGI, per germline. The DNA for the CDR3 is TGTGCCAGCAGTTGGAGGGGTGGCTATGGCTACACCTTC. Its protein is CASSWRGGYGYTF.

The rearrangement links TRBV7-9 to TRBJ2-7, with D possibly TRBD1 on 5 matching bases. CDR3 length: 18 amino acids. Trimming removed 1 base from V and 1 base from J, with 20 bases in between. Germline-derived CDR1 and CDR2 are SEHNR and FQNEAQ (reference sequence). The CDR3 protein is CASSLVRAGPSFSYEQYF. The CDR3 region has the DNA TGTGCCAGCAGCTTAGTAAGGGCAGGGCCCAGTTTTTCCTACGAGCAGTACTTC.

The V call is TRBV30, the J call TRBJ1-4; 7 positions agree with TRBD1. Trimming at V came to 2 bases and at J to 3 bases, leaving 6 bases not matched to a gene. The CDR3 is 15 amino acids. Looked up from germline, CDR1 is GTSNPN and CDR2 is SVGIG (reference sequence). The CDR3 region has the DNA TGTGCCTGGAGTTCGAAGGGGGCAGCTAATGAAAAACTGTTTTTT. This sequence encodes CAWSSKGAANEKLFF.

The V and J genes are TRBV18 and TRBJ2-7; TRBD1 matches 9 bases. The CDR3 loop spans 14 amino acids. Germline loops: CDR1 KGHSH, CDR2 LQKENI. Trimming cost V 2 bases and J 2 bases; bases outside gene matches: 1. The CDR3 DNA sequence: TGTGCCAGCTCACCAGGGACAGGGACCTACGAGCAGTACTTC. This translates into CASSPGTGTYEQYF.

The chain combines TRBV7-9 with TRBJ2-7; TRBD2 aligns across 11 bases. Germline V lookup: CDR1 SEHNR, CDR2 FQNEAQ (reference sequence). The V segment lost 5 bases and the J segment 6 bases; nucleotides outside the gene matches: 6. CDR3 length: 14 residues. The CDR3 nucleotides are TGTGCCAGCAGCCTACTAGCGGGAGTGGGCGAGCAGTACTTC. This encodes CASSLLAGVGEQYF.

The V call is TRBV19, the J call TRBJ2-4; D may be TRBD2 (6 bases). The CDR3 sequence is 15 residues long. Germline CDR1 is LNHDA and CDR2 is SQIVND (reference sequence). The V and J ends lost 5 bases and 0 bases respectively, with 11 bases between them. For the CDR3, the DNA is TGTGCCAGTAGTCCGACTAGATTAGCCAAAAACATTCAGTACTTC. Amino acids: CASSPTRLAKNIQYF.

The chain links TRBV19 to TRBJ2-7; TRBD2 matches 13 bases. CDR3 length equals 16 residues. J lost 2 bases, V lost 5 bases, and 6 bases had no gene match. In germline, CDR1 is LNHDA, CDR2 SQIVND (reference sequence). In DNA, the CDR3 is TGTGCCAGTAGTCCAAGGGGACTAGCGGGAACCTACGAGCAGTACTTC. This codes for CASSPRGLAGTYEQYF.

The J gene is TRBJ1-3, the V gene TRBV7-6, with D perhaps TRBD1 (5 bases). This CDR3 is built from 17 residues. Deletions cut 5 bases from V and 2 bases from J, with 19 bases between. Germline CDR1 reads SGHVS; CDR2 reads FNYEAQ. Here the CDR3 reads CASSLKQGDEAGNTIYF. The CDR3 bases are TGTGCCAGCAGCCTAAAACAAGGGGATGAGGCTGGAAACACCATATATTTT.

CDR3 bases: TGTGCCAGCAGTGTGGGGGGGGACAGGGGGCGAGAGACCCAGTACTTC. Its translation is CASSVGGDRGRETQYF. J is TRBJ2-5 and V is TRBV25-1; 12 bases are shared with TRBD1. CDR1 is MGHDK and CDR2 is SYGVNS in the germline V gene. The CDR3 consists of 16 residues. With V trimmed by 4 bases and J by 4 bases, 7 bases remained unmatched.

This clone was seen only once. This chain connects TRBV28 to TRBJ2-7, with 13 bases fitting TRBD2. The CDR3 loop spans 19 amino acids. V lost 3 bases and J lost 1; bases outside the gene matches: 12. Germline CDR1 MDHEN, CDR2 SYDVKM. The CDR3 sequence: CASSFISRGGLAGSYEQYF. The DNA for the CDR3 is TGTGCCAGCAGTTTCATATCGAGGGGGGGACTAGCGGGATCCTACGAGCAGTACTTC. Supplemented by reference TRBV28 and TRBJ2-7, the full variable domain reads DVKVTQSSRYLVKRTGEKVFLECVQDMDHENMFWYRQDPGLGLRLIYFSYDVKMKEKGDIPEGYSVSREKKERFSLILESASTNQTSMYLCASSFISRGGLAGSYEQYFGPGTRLTVT.

The genes are TRBV30 and TRBJ2-1, with 9 bases lining up with TRBD2. Per the germline V gene, CDR1 is GTSNPN and CDR2 is SVGIG (reference sequence). The ends lost 0 bases at V and 7 bases at J; junction bases unmatched: 19. CDR3 length: 19 residues. In DNA, the CDR3 is TGTGCCTGGAGTGTATTTAGCGGGAGTTTTGAGAAACTACATAATGAGCAGTTCTTC. Amino acid sequence: CAWSVFSGSFEKLHNEQFF.

The chain has TRBV11-3 and TRBJ1-4; TRBD1 aligns across 7 bases. CDR3 length equals 16 residues. CDR1 SGHNT and CDR2 YENEEA come from the germline V gene. V lost 5 bases and J lost 0; bases outside the gene matches: 6. This CDR3 is CASSRRTGTTNEKLFF. As DNA, the CDR3 is TGTGCCAGCAGCCGACGGACAGGAACAACTAATGAAAAACTGTTTTTT.

CDR3 loop: CASRTDYEQYF. In DNA, the CDR3 is TGTGCCAGCAGGACAGACTACGAGCAGTACTTC. The chain employs TRBV28 and TRBJ2-7, with TRBD1 as a possible D gene (5 bases). This CDR3 has 11 residues. Trimming stripped 6 bases from V and 3 bases from J, with 6 bases between. Germline CDR1 is MDHEN and CDR2 is SYDVKM.